The clone carrying this T cell receptor beta chain showed up just a few times. Antigen unknown. V dropped 8 bases and J dropped 4 bases, with 16 bases sitting between them. The CDR3 is 14 amino acids. Germline V CDR1 and CDR2: SGHVS, FNYEAQ. Each of the CD4+ naive, central memory, regulatory and stem cell-like memory populations was sorted via CD45RO/CCR7/CD25/CD127/CD95/CD27. The record originates from a study of beta chain features in type 1 diabetes. Study results and limitations: Type 1 diabetes patients showed a moderate but significant shortening of TCRB CDR3s in all four CD4+ subsets.

Since all of the isolated RNA was reverse transcribed, expressed TCRB transcripts were what got sequenced. Using immunoSEQ multiplex PCR, the repertoire was profiled, and TCRdb retains in-frame clones only, with some absent. Of about 120,000 clones listed, roughly 15% were seen once; the top ten hold around 2.5%. The sequencing sample was made of central memory CD4+ T cells from blood. This TCR derives from a man in his thirties or forties with type 1 diabetes. V gene TRBV7-6 combines with J gene TRBJ2-3, with D perhaps given as TRBD1 or TRBD2 (5 bases each). CDR3 in amino acids: CASGGTANADTQYF. In nucleotides, the CDR3 is TGTGCCAGCGGGGGTACAGCAAACGCAGATACGCAGTATTTT. The full variable domain, completed using reference TRBV7-6 and TRBJ2-3, is GAGVSQSPRYKVTKRGQDVALRCDPISGHVSLYWYRQALGQGPEFLTYFNYEAQQDKSGLPNDRFSAERPEGSISTLTIQRTEQRDSAMYRCASGGTANADTQYFGPGTRLTVL.